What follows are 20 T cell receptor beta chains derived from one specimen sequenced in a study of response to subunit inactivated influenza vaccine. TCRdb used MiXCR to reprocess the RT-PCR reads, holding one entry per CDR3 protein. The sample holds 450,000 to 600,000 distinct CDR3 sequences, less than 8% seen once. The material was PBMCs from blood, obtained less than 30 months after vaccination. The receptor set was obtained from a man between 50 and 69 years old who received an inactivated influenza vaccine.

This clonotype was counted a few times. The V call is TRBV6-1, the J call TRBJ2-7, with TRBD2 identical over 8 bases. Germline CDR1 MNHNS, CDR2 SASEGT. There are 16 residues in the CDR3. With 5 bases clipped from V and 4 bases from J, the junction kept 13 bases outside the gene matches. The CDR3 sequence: CASSPLFAGGRYEQYF. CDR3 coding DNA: TGTGCCAGCAGTCCCCTATTCGCGGGAGGCAGGTACGAGCAGTACTTC.

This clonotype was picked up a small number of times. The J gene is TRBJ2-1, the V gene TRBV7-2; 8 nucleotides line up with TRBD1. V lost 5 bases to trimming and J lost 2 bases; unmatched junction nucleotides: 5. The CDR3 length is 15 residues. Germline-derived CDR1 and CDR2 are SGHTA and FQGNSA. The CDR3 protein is CASSKRTGTYNEQFF. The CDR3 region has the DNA TGTGCCAGCAGCAAAAGGACAGGGACCTACAATGAGCAGTTCTTC.

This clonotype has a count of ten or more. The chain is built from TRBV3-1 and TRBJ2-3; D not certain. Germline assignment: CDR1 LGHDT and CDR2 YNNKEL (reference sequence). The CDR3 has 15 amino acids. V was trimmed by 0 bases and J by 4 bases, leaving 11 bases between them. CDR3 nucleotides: TGTGCCAGCAGCCAAGAATTATGGGAATCAGATACGCAGTATTTT. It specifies CASSQELWESDTQYF.

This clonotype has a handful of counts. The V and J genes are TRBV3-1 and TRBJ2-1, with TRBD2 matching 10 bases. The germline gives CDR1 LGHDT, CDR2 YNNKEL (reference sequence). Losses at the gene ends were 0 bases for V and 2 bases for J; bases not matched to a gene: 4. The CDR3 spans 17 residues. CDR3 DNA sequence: TGTGCCAGCAGCCAAGACCGGCTAGCGGGGGCCTACAATGAGCAGTTCTTC. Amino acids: CASSQDRLAGAYNEQFF.

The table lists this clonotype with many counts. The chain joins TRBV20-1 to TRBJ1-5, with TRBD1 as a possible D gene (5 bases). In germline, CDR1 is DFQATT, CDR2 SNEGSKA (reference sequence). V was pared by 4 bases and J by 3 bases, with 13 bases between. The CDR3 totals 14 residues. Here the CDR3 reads CSAIRDQPNQPQHF. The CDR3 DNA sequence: TGCAGTGCTATCCGGGACCAGCCCAATCAGCCCCAGCATTTT.

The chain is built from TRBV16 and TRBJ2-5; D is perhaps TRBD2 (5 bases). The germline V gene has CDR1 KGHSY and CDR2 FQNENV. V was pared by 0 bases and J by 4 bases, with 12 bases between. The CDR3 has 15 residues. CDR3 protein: CASSQSRLASETQYF. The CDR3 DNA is TGTGCCAGCAGCCAATCTCGGCTAGCTTCAGAGACCCAGTACTTC.

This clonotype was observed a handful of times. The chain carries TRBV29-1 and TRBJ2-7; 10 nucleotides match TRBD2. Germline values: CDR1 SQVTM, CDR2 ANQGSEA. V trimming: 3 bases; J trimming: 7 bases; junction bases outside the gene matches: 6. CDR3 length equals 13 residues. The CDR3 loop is CSVEGLAKGEQYF. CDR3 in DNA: TGCAGCGTTGAGGGACTAGCGAAAGGGGAGCAGTACTTC.

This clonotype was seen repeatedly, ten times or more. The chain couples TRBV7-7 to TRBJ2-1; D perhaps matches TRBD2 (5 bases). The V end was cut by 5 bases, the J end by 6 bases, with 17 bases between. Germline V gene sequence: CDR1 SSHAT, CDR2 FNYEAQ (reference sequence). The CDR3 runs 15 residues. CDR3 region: CASSPPGWGANEQFF. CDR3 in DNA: TGTGCCAGCAGCCCCCCAGGCTGGGGAGCCAATGAGCAGTTCTTC.

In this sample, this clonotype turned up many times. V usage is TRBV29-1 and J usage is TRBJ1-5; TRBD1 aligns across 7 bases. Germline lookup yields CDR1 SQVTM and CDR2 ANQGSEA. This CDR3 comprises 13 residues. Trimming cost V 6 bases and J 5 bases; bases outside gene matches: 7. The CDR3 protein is CSVADRYDQPQHF. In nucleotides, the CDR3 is TGCAGCGTAGCGGACAGGTATGATCAGCCCCAGCATTTT.

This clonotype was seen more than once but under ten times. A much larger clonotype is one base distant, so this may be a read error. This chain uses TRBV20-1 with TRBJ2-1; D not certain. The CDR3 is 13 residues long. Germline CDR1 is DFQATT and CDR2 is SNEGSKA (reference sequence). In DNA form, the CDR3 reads TGCAGTGCTAGCCTGGGTCGTTACAATAAGCAGTTCTTC. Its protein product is CSASLGRYNKQFF.

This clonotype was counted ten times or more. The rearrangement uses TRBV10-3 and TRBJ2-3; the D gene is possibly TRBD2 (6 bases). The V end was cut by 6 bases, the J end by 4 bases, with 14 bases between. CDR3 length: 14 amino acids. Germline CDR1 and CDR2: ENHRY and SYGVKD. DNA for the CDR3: TGTGCCATCAGAAGTAGCACGGGGGCAGATACGCAGTATTTT. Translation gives CAIRSSTGADTQYF.

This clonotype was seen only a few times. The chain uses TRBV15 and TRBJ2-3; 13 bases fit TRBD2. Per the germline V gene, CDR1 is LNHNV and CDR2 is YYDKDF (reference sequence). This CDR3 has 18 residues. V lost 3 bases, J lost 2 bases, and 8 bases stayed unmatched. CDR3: CATSRSPGLAGVTDTQYF. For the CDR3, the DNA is TGTGCCACCAGCAGGTCCCCCGGACTAGCGGGGGTCACAGATACGCAGTATTTT.

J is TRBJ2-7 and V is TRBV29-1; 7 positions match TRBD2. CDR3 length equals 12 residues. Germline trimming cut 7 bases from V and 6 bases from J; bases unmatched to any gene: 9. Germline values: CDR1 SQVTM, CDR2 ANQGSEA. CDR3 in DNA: TGCAGCGCACGGCTAGGGGAGGGCGAGCAGTACTTC. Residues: CSARLGEGEQYF.

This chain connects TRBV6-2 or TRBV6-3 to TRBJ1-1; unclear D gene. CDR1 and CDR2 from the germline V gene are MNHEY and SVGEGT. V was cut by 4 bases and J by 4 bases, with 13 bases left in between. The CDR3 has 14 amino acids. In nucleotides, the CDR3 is TGTGCCAGCAGTTTCCGCCCCAGTGGCACTGAAGCTTTCTTT. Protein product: CASSFRPSGTEAFF.

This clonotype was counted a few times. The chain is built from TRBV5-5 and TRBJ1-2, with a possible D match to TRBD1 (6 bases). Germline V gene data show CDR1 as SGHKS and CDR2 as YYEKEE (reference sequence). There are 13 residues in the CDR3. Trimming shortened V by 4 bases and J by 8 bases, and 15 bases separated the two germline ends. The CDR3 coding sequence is TGTGCCAGCAGCCCTGACCCGACAGGCGGCTACACCTTC. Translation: CASSPDPTGGYTF.

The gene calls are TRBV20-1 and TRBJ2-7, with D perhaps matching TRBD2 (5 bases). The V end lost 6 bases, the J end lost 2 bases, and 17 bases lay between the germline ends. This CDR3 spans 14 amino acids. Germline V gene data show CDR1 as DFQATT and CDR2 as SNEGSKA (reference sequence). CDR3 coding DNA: TGCAGTGCCACGAGGGTGGTTGGCGCCTACGAGCAGTACTTC. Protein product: CSATRVVGAYEQYF.

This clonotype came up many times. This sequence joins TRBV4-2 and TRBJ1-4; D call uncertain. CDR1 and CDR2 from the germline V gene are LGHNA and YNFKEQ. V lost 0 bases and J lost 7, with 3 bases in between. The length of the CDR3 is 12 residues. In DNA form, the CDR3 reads TGTGCCAGCAGCCAAGAGGTTGAAAAACTGTTTTTT. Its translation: CASSQEVEKLFF.

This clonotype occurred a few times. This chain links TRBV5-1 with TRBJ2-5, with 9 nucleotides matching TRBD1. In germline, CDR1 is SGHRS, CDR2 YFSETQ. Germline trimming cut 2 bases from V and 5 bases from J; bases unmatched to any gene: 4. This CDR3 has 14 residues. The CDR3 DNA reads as TGCGCCAGCAGCTTACAGGGGGCAGAGGAGACCCAGTACTTC. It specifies CASSLQGAEETQYF.

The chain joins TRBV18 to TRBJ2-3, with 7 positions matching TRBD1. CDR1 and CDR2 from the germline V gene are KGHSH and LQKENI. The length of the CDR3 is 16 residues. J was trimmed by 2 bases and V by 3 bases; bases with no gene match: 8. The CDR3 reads CASSPYGDRNTDTQYF. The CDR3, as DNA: TGTGCCAGCTCACCCTATGGGGACAGAAACACAGATACGCAGTATTTT. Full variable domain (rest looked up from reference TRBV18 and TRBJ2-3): NAGVMQNPRHLVRRRGQEARLRCSPMKGHSHVYWYRQLPEEGLKFMVYLQKENIIDESGMPKERFSAEFPKEGPSILRIQQVVRGDSAAYFCASSPYGDRNTDTQYFGPGTRLTVL.

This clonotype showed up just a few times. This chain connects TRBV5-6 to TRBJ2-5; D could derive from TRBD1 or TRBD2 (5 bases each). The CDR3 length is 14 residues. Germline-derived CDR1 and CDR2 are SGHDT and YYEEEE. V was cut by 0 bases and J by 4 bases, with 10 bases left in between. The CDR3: CASSLAGTPETQYF. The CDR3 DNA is TGTGCCAGCAGCTTGGCCGGGACCCCAGAGACCCAGTACTTC. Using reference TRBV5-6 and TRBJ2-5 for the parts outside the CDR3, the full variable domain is DAGVTQSPTHLIKTRGQQVTLRCSPKSGHDTVSWYQQALGQGPQFIFQYYEEEERQRGNFPDRFSGHQFPNYSSELNVNALLLGDSALYLCASSLAGTPETQYFGPGTRLLVL.